The clone carrying this TCR beta chain was recorded a few times. Its antigen is currently unknown. Profiling relied on immunoSEQ multiplex PCR, and the TCRdb table lists in-frame clones only, not all of them. The sample contains 120,000 to 150,000 clones, roughly 90% of which appear only once. V was clipped by 3 bases and J by 5 bases; unmatched bases: 11. CDR1 LGHNA and CDR2 YNFKEQ come from the germline V gene. This CDR3 contains 18 residues. The data were taken from a study of cytomegalovirus exposure and HLA in healthy donors. Study-level results: Among TCR beta chains, those listed as cytomegalovirus-associated numbered 164. For cytomegalovirus status, the classifier reportedly gave diagnoses with high specificity and sensitivity. The tendency of first-cohort TCR clusters to co-occur in the 120 or so validation repertoires was identified by a subsequent analysis.

The rearrangement joins TRBV4-2 to TRBJ1-6, with 9 nucleotides matching TRBD1. The TCR was taken from a man aged 18 to 30 in good health and CMV-seropositive. The sequenced sample was PBMCs. This CDR3 reads CASSQGTGYEGDNSPLHF. The CDR3 DNA sequence: TGTGCCAGCAGCCAGGGGACAGGGTATGAAGGAGATAATTCACCCCTCCACTTT.